A selection of T cell receptor beta chains follows, all from one sample in a study of shared clonotypes between healthy human individuals. The protocol was immunoSEQ multiplex PCR, while the TCRdb copy is restricted to in-frame clones and leaves out a portion. The profile shows 2,500,000 or so clones, roughly nine tenths of them singletons. The sequencing sample was made of naive CD4+ T cells sorted from blood. These receptors were taken from a man aged 18 to 30 in good health. The CDR3 runs from the conserved cysteine through the conserved F or W. A D gene is named only where the DNA matches it firmly. Some rows mark clone size as missing; the rest say once, few, many or name a class of expanded clone.

D gene	clone size	V gene	J gene	CDR3 protein	CDR3 DNA
TRBD1	NA	TRBV10-3	TRBJ2-3	CAISEYRGDTDTQYF	TGTGCCATCAGTGAGTACAGGGGAGACACAGATACGCAGTATTTT
TRBD1	NA	TRBV10-3	TRBJ2-3	CAISAGQGSADTQYF	TGTGCCATCAGTGCCGGACAGGGGTCGGCAGATACGCAGTATTTT
NA	NA	TRBV15	TRBJ2-3	CATSRERQYTDTQYF	TGTGCCACCAGCAGAGAGAGACAGTACACAGATACGCAGTATTTT
TRBD1	NA	TRBV19	TRBJ2-1	CATADRYNEQFF	TGTGCCACCGCGGACAGGTACAATGAGCAGTTCTTC
TRBD1	NA	TRBV13	TRBJ1-1	CASSLDDFGDRGLNTEAFF	TGTGCCAGCAGCTTAGATGATTTTGGGGACAGGGGCCTGAACACTGAAGCTTTCTTT
TRBD1	once	TRBV7-2	TRBJ1-2	CASSSGTGNINYGYTF	TGTGCCAGCAGCTCCGGGACAGGGAATATAAACTATGGCTACACCTTC
NA	NA	TRBV5-1	TRBJ2-6	CASSFQKGSGANVLTF	TGCGCCAGCAGCTTCCAGAAGGGTTCTGGGGCCAACGTCCTGACTTTC
NA	NA	TRBV6-5	TRBJ1-1	CASSRHGPGNTEAFF	TGTGCCAGCAGCCGACATGGCCCCGGAAACACTGAAGCTTTCTTT
TRBD2	NA	TRBV25-1	TRBJ2-2	CASSEKGLAFTGELFF	TGTGCCAGCAGTGAAAAGGGACTAGCTTTCACCGGGGAGCTGTTTTTT
NA	few	TRBV14	TRBJ1-4	CASSWTAGAGEKLFF	TGTGCCAGCAGCTGGACGGCGGGGGCAGGCGAAAAACTGTTTTTT
NA	NA	TRBV7-2	TRBJ2-2	CASRGERTGELFF	TGTGCCAGCAGGGGGGAACGCACCGGGGAGCTGTTTTTT
NA	NA	TRBV11-2	TRBJ2-3	CASSLDGGMTDTQYF	TGTGCCAGCAGCTTAGATGGCGGGATGACAGATACGCAGTATTTT
NA	few	TRBV6-1	TRBJ1-6	CASSETRASPLHF	TGTGCCAGCAGTGAGACTAGGGCTTCACCCCTCCACTTT
NA	NA	TRBV15	TRBJ2-4	CATSRYPRNIQYF	TGTGCCACCAGCAGATACCCAAGAAACATTCAGTACTTC
TRBD1	once	TRBV28	TRBJ2-1	CASSLQPGQGVVEQFF	TGTGCCAGCAGTTTACAACCGGGACAGGGGGTGGTTGAGCAGTTCTTC
NA	few	TRBV19	TRBJ2-7	CASSMQGTLQYF	TGTGCCAGTAGTATGCAGGGGACACTGCAGTACTTC
NA	NA	TRBV7-2	TRBJ2-1	CASSLGYYNEQFF	TGTGCCAGCAGCTTGGGGTACTACAATGAGCAGTTCTTC
NA	NA	TRBV7-3	TRBJ1-5	CASTPRGGNQPQHF	TGTGCCAGCACCCCACGGGGCGGGAATCAGCCCCAGCATTTT
TRBD1	NA	TRBV6-5	TRBJ1-3	CASTFSRDSGNTIYF	TGTGCCAGCACTTTTAGTCGGGACAGCGGAAACACCATATATTTT
NA	NA	TRBV30	TRBJ1-5	CAWREGSNQPQHF	TGTGCCTGGAGGGAAGGGAGCAATCAGCCCCAGCATTTT
NA	NA	TRBV9	TRBJ2-7	CASSVAEGSFYEQYF	TGTGCCAGCAGCGTAGCAGAAGGCAGCTTCTACGAGCAGTACTTC
NA	NA	TRBV5-4	TRBJ2-7	CASSSRDPTYEQYF	TGTGCCAGCAGCTCCCGGGACCCCACCTACGAGCAGTACTTC
NA	NA	TRBV4-1	TRBJ2-2	CASRLGDQGTGELFF	TGCGCCAGCAGGTTAGGGGACCAGGGCACCGGGGAGCTGTTTTTT
NA	NA	TRBV18	TRBJ2-5	CASSPGFRAETQYF	TGTGCCAGCTCACCCGGTTTCAGGGCAGAGACCCAGTACTTC
TRBD1	NA	TRBV29-1	TRBJ1-1	CSVADRGNTEAFF	TGCAGCGTCGCAGACAGGGGCAACACTGAAGCTTTCTTT
NA	NA	TRBV7-2	TRBJ1-1	CASSNRAPQTEAFF	TGTGCCAGCAGCAACCGGGCCCCGCAGACTGAAGCTTTCTTT
NA	NA	TRBV19	TRBJ2-7	CASSMSGGYEQYF	TGTGCCAGTAGTATGTCCGGGGGTTACGAGCAGTACTTC
NA	NA	TRBV5-1	TRBJ1-3	CASRTTASSGNTIYF	TGCGCCAGCAGAACGACCGCAAGCTCTGGAAACACCATATATTTT
NA	NA	TRBV7-3	TRBJ2-3	CASSTQGKNTQYF	TGTGCCAGCAGCACCCAGGGGAAGAATACGCAGTATTTT
NA	NA	TRBV6-1	TRBJ1-1	CASRGSANTEAFF	TGTGCCAGCAGGGGATCTGCGAACACTGAAGCTTTCTTT
TRBD1	NA	TRBV11-2	TRBJ2-7	CASSLDGQGFREQYF	TGTGCCAGCAGCTTAGACGGACAGGGTTTTAGGGAGCAGTACTTC
TRBD1	NA	TRBV5-4	TRBJ2-2	CASSRTGTGSTGELFF	TGTGCCAGCAGCCGGACCGGGACAGGGAGTACCGGGGAGCTGTTTTTT
NA	NA	TRBV7-2	TRBJ1-4	CASSLLSEKLFF	TGTGCCAGCAGCTTACTTTCTGAAAAACTGTTTTTT
TRBD1	NA	TRBV7-2	TRBJ1-2	CASSLVTGGNYGYTF	TGTGCCAGCAGCTTAGTTACAGGGGGAAACTATGGCTACACCTTC
TRBD2	NA	TRBV6-1	TRBJ2-7	CASSERGSGSGYEQYF	TGTGCCAGCAGTGAGAGAGGGAGCGGGAGCGGCTACGAGCAGTACTTC
NA	NA	TRBV6-6	TRBJ1-1	CASSYSTGYGTEAFF	TGTGCCAGCAGTTACTCAACAGGGTATGGGACTGAAGCTTTCTTT
TRBD1	once	TRBV7-6	TRBJ2-7	CASSYAGTGVGEQYF	TGTGCCAGCAGCTACGCAGGGACAGGGGTGGGCGAGCAGTACTTC
NA	NA	TRBV6-5	TRBJ2-2	CASRPPGQNTGELFF	TGTGCCAGCAGACCTCCGGGACAAAACACCGGGGAGCTGTTTTTT
NA	NA	TRBV6-5	TRBJ2-2	CASSYHTQGTGELFF	TGTGCCAGCAGTTACCACACGCAGGGGACCGGGGAGCTGTTTTTT
NA	NA	TRBV21-1	TRBJ2-4	CASSNAGLGPKNIQYF	TGTGCCAGCAGCAATGCGGGGTTGGGTCCGAAAAACATTCAGTACTTC
TRBD2	NA	TRBV9	TRBJ2-1	CASSMTSTFLNEQFF	TGTGCCAGCAGCATGACTAGCACCTTCCTCAATGAGCAGTTCTTC
NA	NA	TRBV7-7	TRBJ1-1	CASSLAGRAPLNTEAFF	TGTGCTAGCAGCTTAGCGGGAAGAGCCCCCCTGAACACTGAAGCTTTCTTT
TRBD1	NA	TRBV14	TRBJ1-6	CASSQYPGQGSYNSPLHF	TGTGCCAGCAGCCAGTATCCGGGACAGGGATCCTATAATTCACCCCTCCACTTT
TRBD1	NA	TRBV9	TRBJ2-1	CASSPRTGTGGLNEQFF	TGTGCCAGCAGCCCCCGAACCGGGACAGGGGGTTTAAATGAGCAGTTCTTC
TRBD2	NA	TRBV7-6	TRBJ2-1	CASSSRGLAGNEQFF	TGTGCCAGCAGCTCGAGGGGGCTAGCGGGAAATGAGCAGTTCTTC
NA	NA	TRBV7-7	TRBJ2-5	CASSLAMGRQSQETQYF	TGTGCTAGCAGCTTAGCAATGGGCAGGCAATCTCAAGAGACCCAGTACTTC
NA	NA	TRBV4-1	TRBJ2-2	CASSQVDSPNTGELFF	TGCGCCAGCAGCCAAGTCGACAGTCCGAACACCGGGGAGCTGTTTTTT
NA	NA	TRBV5-4	TRBJ1-2	CASSGGLPVDYGYTF	TGTGCCAGCAGCGGGGGGCTACCAGTGGACTATGGCTACACCTTC
NA	NA	TRBV10-1	TRBJ1-1	CASSKGVNTEAFF	TGCGCCAGCAGCAAGGGGGTGAACACTGAAGCTTTCTTT
NA	NA	TRBV21-1	TRBJ2-5	CASSQDRTGLWETQYF	TGTGCCAGCAGCCAGGACCGGACAGGGCTGTGGGAGACCCAGTACTTC
NA	NA	TRBV7-3	TRBJ2-5	CASSSSAAGETQYF	TGTGCCAGCAGCAGCAGCGCGGCGGGGGAGACCCAGTACTTC
TRBD1	NA	TRBV6-5	TRBJ2-7	CASSSQGKGSYEQYF	TGTGCCAGCAGTTCACAGGGGAAGGGCTCCTACGAGCAGTACTTC
NA	once	TRBV30	TRBJ2-2	CAWSVQGVGELFF	TGTGCCTGGAGTGTACAGGGCGTCGGGGAGCTGTTTTTT
NA	NA	TRBV9	TRBJ2-3	CASNGVSTDTQYF	TGTGCCAGCAACGGGGTTAGCACAGATACGCAGTATTTT